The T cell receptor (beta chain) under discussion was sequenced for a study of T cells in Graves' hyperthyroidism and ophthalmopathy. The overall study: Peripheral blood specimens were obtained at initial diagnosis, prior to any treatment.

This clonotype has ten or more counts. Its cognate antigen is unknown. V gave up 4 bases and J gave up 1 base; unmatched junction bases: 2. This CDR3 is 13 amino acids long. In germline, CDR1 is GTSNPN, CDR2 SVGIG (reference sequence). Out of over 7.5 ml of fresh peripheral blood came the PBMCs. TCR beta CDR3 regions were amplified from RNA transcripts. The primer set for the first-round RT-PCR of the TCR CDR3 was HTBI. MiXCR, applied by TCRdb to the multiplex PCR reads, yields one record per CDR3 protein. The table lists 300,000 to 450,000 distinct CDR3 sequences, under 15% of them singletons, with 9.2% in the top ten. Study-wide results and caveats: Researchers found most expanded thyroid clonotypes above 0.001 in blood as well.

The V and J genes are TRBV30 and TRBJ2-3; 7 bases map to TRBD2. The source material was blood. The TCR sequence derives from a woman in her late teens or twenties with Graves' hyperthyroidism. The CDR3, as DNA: TGTGCCTGGATGGCGGGAGGCACAGATACGCAGTATTTT. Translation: CAWMAGGTDTQYF.